This T cell receptor beta chain is drawn from a study of blood T cell repertoires in COVID-19. Study in general: The study drew acute and convalescent COVID-19 samples from the United States, Italy and Spain.

Measured with immunoSEQ multiplex PCR; TCRdb has only the in-frame clones, and not every one. The table lists about 190,000 clones, 80% of them singletons. From germline, CDR1 is SGHRS and CDR2 YFSETQ. The CDR3 has 14 amino acids. With 0 bases removed from V and 6 bases from J, the gap between germline ends came to 11 bases. The clonotype originates from a man in his sixties with acute or convalescent COVID-19. The sample taken for sequencing was peripheral blood. V usage is TRBV5-1 and J usage is TRBJ2-3; D gene unclear. CDR3 DNA sequence: TGCGCCAGCAGCTTGGAGAGGCGTTCGGATACGCAGTATTTT. Its protein product is CASSLERRSDTQYF.